Presented here are 14 T cell receptor beta chains from one specimen sequenced in a study of beta chain features in type 1 diabetes. Study-wide results and caveats: Patients with Type 1 diabetes showed moderately but significantly shorter TCRB CDR3s in all four CD4+ subsets.

Antigens for these TCRs are unknown. The study reverse transcribed the entire isolated RNA, so it sequenced expressed TCRB transcripts. The repertoire was sequenced with immunoSEQ multiplex PCR; TCRdb's copy has only in-frame clones and lacks some. The sample holds some 240,000 clones, under 20% seen once. Sequenced sample: naive CD4+ T cells from blood. Receptor source: a man aged 30 to 39 with type 1 diabetes.

This clone turned up a few times. The rearrangement uses TRBV4-1 and TRBJ2-3, with 10 bases lining up with TRBD1. The CDR3 sequence is 15 residues long. Germline trimming cut 3 bases from V and 4 bases from J; bases unmatched to any gene: 4. Germline-derived CDR1 and CDR2 are MGHRA and YSYEKL. The DNA of the CDR3 is TGCGCCAGCAGCCAGGGACAGGGGCCACCAGATACGCAGTATTTT. Its translation: CASSQGQGPPDTQYF.

This clone was detected only a few times. J is TRBJ2-1 and V is TRBV4-1, with 12 bases matching TRBD2. This CDR3 has 14 residues. The junction had 1 base not matched to a gene; V was cut back by 6 bases and J by 4 bases. The germline V gene has CDR1 MGHRA and CDR2 YSYEKL. The CDR3 DNA sequence: TGCGCCAGCAGAGGGACTAGCGGGTACAATGAGCAGTTCTTC. Protein: CASRGTSGYNEQFF.

The V call is TRBV7-9, the J call TRBJ2-7, with 10 nucleotides matching TRBD2. Germline CDR1 is SEHNR and CDR2 is FQNEAQ (reference sequence). This CDR3 is 15 amino acids long. The V gene end was trimmed by 5 bases and the J gene end by 2 bases; junction bases not matched to a gene: 6. CDR3 coding DNA: TGTGCCAGCAGCCGGACTAGCGGCCGGCCCTACGAGCAGTACTTC. This gives the protein CASSRTSGRPYEQYF.

The chain's CDR3 is CASSDRDRVDIQYF. In nucleotides, the CDR3 is TGTGCCAGCAGCGACCGGGACAGGGTCGACATTCAGTACTTC. The gene calls are TRBV2 and TRBJ2-4; 9 bases line up with TRBD1. The V gene's germline CDR1 is SNHLY and CDR2 FYNNEI. The CDR3 has 14 residues. The trim removed 6 bases at V and 8 bases at J, leaving 8 bases unmatched.

This clone was detected a few times. The chain uses TRBV10-3 and TRBJ1-1; D remains unclear. Trimming pared 10 bases from V and 7 bases from J, leaving 16 bases between. This CDR3 has 12 amino acids. Germline CDR1 is ENHRY and CDR2 is SYGVKD. CDR3 in DNA: TGTGCCACCGCGGGCGGGGTGCATGAAGCTTTCTTT. Encoded protein: CATAGGVHEAFF.

There are a few counts of this clone. This chain connects TRBV5-1 to TRBJ2-1, with a weak D call TRBD2 (5 bases). V was cut by 7 bases and J by 3 bases, with 11 bases left in between. Germline V gene sequence: CDR1 SGHRS, CDR2 YFSETQ. The CDR3 length is 13 residues. The CDR3 nucleotides read TGCGCCAGCGCCTCCGGGGACTACAATGAGCAGTTCTTC. Its protein is CASASGDYNEQFF.

V usage is TRBV6-6 and J usage is TRBJ2-3; TRBD1 matches 9 bases. The CDR3 contains 16 residues. Per germline, CDR1 MNHNY and CDR2 SVGAGI (reference sequence). V trimming: 2 bases; J trimming: 4 bases; junction bases outside the gene matches: 7. CDR3 in DNA: TGTGCCAGCAGTTACGGGACAGGGCAAAATGCAGATACGCAGTATTTT. Its translation is CASSYGTGQNADTQYF.

The chain links TRBV29-1 to TRBJ2-4; D unresolved. The CDR3 is 16 residues long. CDR1 SQVTM and CDR2 ANQGSEA come from the germline V gene. The V gene lost 4 bases and the J gene lost 5 bases, with 21 bases spanning the gap. CDR3 amino acids: CSVGGPGLSRENIQYF. The CDR3 DNA reads TGCAGCGTTGGAGGACCCGGGTTATCAAGGGAAAACATTCAGTACTTC.

This clone was observed a few times. V usage is TRBV19 and J usage is TRBJ2-4, with 10 bases matching TRBD1. The V gene's germline CDR1 is LNHDA and CDR2 SQIVND (reference sequence). V trimming: 5 bases; J trimming: 4 bases; junction bases outside the gene matches: 11. The CDR3 is 17 residues long. The CDR3 nucleotides are TGTGCCAGTAGTCCCCTCGACAGGGGGCTACCTAAAAACATTCAGTACTTC. As protein: CASSPLDRGLPKNIQYF.

In regard to this clone: Other DNA sequences in this sample translate to the same CDR3. The V and J genes are TRBV20-1 and TRBJ2-5; D not certain. The CDR3 has 10 residues. The V end was cut by 3 bases, the J end by 5 bases, with 4 bases between. The germline CDR1 and CDR2 sequences are DFQATT and SNEGSKA (reference sequence). The chain's CDR3 is CSASEETQYF. The CDR3 DNA reads as TGCAGTGCTAGTGAGGAGACCCAGTACTTC.

The rearrangement uses TRBV30 and TRBJ2-1; D may match TRBD1 or TRBD2 (5 bases each). There are 15 residues in the CDR3. Germline CDR1 GTSNPN, CDR2 SVGIG (reference sequence). V was shortened by 5 bases and J by 0 bases, with 14 bases between the two germline ends. The CDR3 DNA is TGTGCCTGGTCCGGGACGTCAACCTCCTACAATGAGCAGTTCTTC. Translation gives CAWSGTSTSYNEQFF.

The rearrangement joins TRBV5-4 to TRBJ1-3; TRBD1 might be the D (6 bases). Germline V lookup: CDR1 SGHNT, CDR2 YYREEE (reference sequence). The CDR3 is 14 amino acids. The ends were cut back, 3 bases at V and 11 bases at J, with 18 bases in the middle. The CDR3 DNA sequence: TGTGCCAGCAGCTCCGGACAGAGAGCGGGCCCCATATATTTT. Amino acids: CASSSGQRAGPIYF. Based on the CDR3 plus reference TRBV5-4 and TRBJ1-3, the full variable domain is ETGVTQSPTHLIKTRGQQVTLRCSSQSGHNTVSWYQQALGQGPQFIFQYYREEENGRGNFPPRFSGLQFPNYSSELNVNALELDDSALYLCASSSGQRAGPIYFGEGSWLTVV.

This clone was observed a handful of times. This chain links TRBV18 with TRBJ2-1; 10 positions match TRBD2. The CDR3 has 15 amino acids. Germline loops: CDR1 KGHSH, CDR2 LQKENI. The V and J ends lost 1 base and 6 bases, in that order; junction bases with no gene match: 3. The CDR3 bases are TGTGCCAGCTCACCACTTGGACTAGCGGTCAATGAGCAGTTCTTC. It translates to CASSPLGLAVNEQFF.

The chain is built from TRBV14 and TRBJ2-1; perhaps D is TRBD1 or TRBD2 (5 bases each). Between the trimmed V and J ends, which lost 6 bases and 0 bases, there was a span of 15 bases. Germline CDR1 reads SGHDN; CDR2 reads FVKESK. The length of the CDR3 is 16 residues. The CDR3 bases are TGTGCCAGCAGTCCGGGACCTTACCTCTCCTACAATGAGCAGTTCTTC. This codes for CASSPGPYLSYNEQFF.